The 18 T cell receptor beta chains below come from one sample, sequenced in a study of CD8 T cells in ankylosing spondylitis. Study-wide findings and caveats: In ankylosing spondylitis blood, a motif of roughly eight highly homologous TCR beta variants appeared characteristic.

These TCRs' antigens remain unknown. TCRdb reanalysed the 5' RACE reads using MiXCR and keeps one entry per CDR3 protein. The table shows a few hundred thousand distinct CDR3 sequences, with under 8.5% occurring only once. The sequenced material came from blood, either unsorted or a sorted T cell fraction (not recorded which). Receptors were obtained from a male donor with ankylosing spondylitis.

The chain carries TRBV4-1 and TRBJ2-4; the D call may be TRBD1 or TRBD2 (5 bases each). There are 18 residues in the CDR3. CDR1 and CDR2 (germline): MGHRA, YSYEKL. Trimming shortened V by 3 bases and J by 0 bases, and 18 bases separated the two germline ends. This chain's CDR3 is CASSQRQWGALAKNIQYF. DNA of the CDR3: TGCGCCAGCAGCCAGAGACAGTGGGGAGCCCTAGCCAAAAACATTCAGTACTTC.

The J gene is TRBJ1-5, the V gene TRBV12-3 or TRBV12-4; no clear D. There are 12 residues in the CDR3. V gave up 5 bases and J gave up 8 bases, with 10 bases separating them. The CDR3 here is CASSLGLEPQHF. CDR3 DNA sequence: TGTGCCAGCAGTCTGGGCCTAGAGCCCCAGCATTTT.

This clonotype has just a few counts. The gene calls are TRBV13 and TRBJ2-6; the D is unclear. The CDR3 sequence is 14 residues long. Germline values: CDR1 PRHDT, CDR2 FYEKMQ (reference sequence). The V end lost 5 bases, the J end lost 0 bases, and 5 bases lay between the germline ends. The CDR3 sequence is CASSPFSGANVLTF. The DNA of the CDR3 is TGTGCCAGCAGCCCGTTCTCTGGGGCCAACGTCCTGACTTTC.

This clonotype was seen at least ten times. The chain links TRBV12-3 or TRBV12-4 to TRBJ2-1; the match to TRBD2 covers 10 bases. The CDR3 loop spans 20 amino acids. The trim removed 3 bases at V and 2 bases at J, leaving 16 bases unmatched. The CDR3 DNA reads TGTGCCAGCAGTTTTCGTAAAACTCCTCTAGCGGGAGATACCTACAATGAGCAGTTCTTC. Its protein product is CASSFRKTPLAGDTYNEQFF.

This clonotype has more than one count but fewer than ten. The chain employs TRBV20-1 and TRBJ2-5, with 9 nucleotides matching TRBD2. The germline gives CDR1 DFQATT, CDR2 SNEGSKA (reference sequence). Trimming at V came to 6 bases and at J to 2 bases, leaving 10 bases not matched to a gene. This CDR3 comprises 15 residues. CDR3 in amino acids: CSAPISAGGQETQYF. The CDR3 nucleotides read TGCAGTGCCCCGATCTCGGCGGGAGGGCAAGAGACCCAGTACTTC.

In its sample, this clonotype was seen a few times. The rearrangement uses TRBV21-1 and TRBJ2-3; the table gives TRBD1 as D, unverified against the DNA. TRBV21-1 is a listed pseudogene. This CDR3 has 14 amino acids. The CDR3 DNA is TGTGCCAGCAGAAGGACAGGGGGGCCAGATACGCAGTATTTT. Its protein product is CASRRTGGPDTQYF.

This chain uses TRBV20-1 with TRBJ2-5; 7 nucleotides agree with TRBD2. CDR1 and CDR2 from the germline V gene are DFQATT and SNEGSKA (reference sequence). The ends lost 6 bases at V and 6 bases at J; junction bases unmatched: 13. The CDR3 has 14 amino acids. The CDR3 is CSAERRGSPQTQYF. In DNA, the CDR3 is TGCAGTGCGGAAAGGCGCGGGAGCCCCCAGACCCAGTACTTC.

The rearrangement joins TRBV12-3 or TRBV12-4 to TRBJ2-7; maybe TRBD2 (6 bases). Trimming left V 6 bases short and J 5 bases short, with 17 bases between. This CDR3 is 14 amino acids long. DNA for the CDR3: TGTGCCAGCAGCGCTACCGGGACTCTTGACGAGCAGTACTTC. As protein: CASSATGTLDEQYF.

This clonotype showed up many times. J is TRBJ1-2 and V is TRBV7-9, with a weak D call TRBD1 (5 bases). The CDR3 consists of 14 residues. Trimming took off 6 bases at V and 2 bases at J, with 13 bases between the two ends. Looked up from germline, CDR1 is SEHNR and CDR2 is FQNEAQ (reference sequence). The CDR3 DNA reads TGTGCCAGCAGATTGGGGACGGGAAACTATGGCTACACCTTC. Protein sequence: CASRLGTGNYGYTF. The full variable domain, in which reference TRBV7-9 and TRBJ1-2 provide the parts outside the CDR3, is DTGVSQNPRHKITKRGQNVTFRCDPISEHNRLYWYRQTLGQGPEFLTYFQNEAQLEKSRLLSDRFSAERPKGSFSTLEIQRTEQGDSAMYLCASRLGTGNYGYTFGSGTRLTVV.

V usage is TRBV2 and J usage is TRBJ1-1; possibly TRBD1 for D (5 bases). The CDR3 consists of 15 residues. CDR1 and CDR2 from the germline V gene are SNHLY and FYNNEI. The V gene lost 7 bases and the J gene lost 1 base, with 16 bases spanning the gap. This chain's CDR3 is CASMFQGSWNTEAFF. CDR3 nucleotides: TGTGCCAGCATGTTTCAGGGCAGTTGGAACACTGAAGCTTTCTTT.

This clonotype was counted a few times. This chain joins TRBV13 and TRBJ2-1; weak D call: TRBD1 (5 bases). V lost 8 bases to trimming and J lost 2 bases, with 19 bases between them. The V gene's germline CDR1 is PRHDT and CDR2 FYEKMQ (reference sequence). The CDR3 extends over 16 amino acids. CDR3 in DNA: TGTGCCAGCGGCTCCCTGACCAAGGGGACCTACAATGAGCAGTTCTTC. It encodes CASGSLTKGTYNEQFF.

In its sample, this clonotype was seen a few times. The chain employs TRBV2 and TRBJ1-2; no firm D call. The V gene's germline CDR1 is SNHLY and CDR2 FYNNEI. This CDR3 has 16 amino acids. The V and J ends lost 0 bases and 0 bases respectively, with 11 bases between them. CDR3 loop: CASSEASAEANYGYTF. The CDR3, as DNA: TGTGCCAGCAGTGAAGCGTCGGCAGAAGCTAACTATGGCTACACCTTC.

This clonotype was detected many times. The V call is TRBV9, the J call TRBJ2-1, with D tentatively TRBD2 (5 bases). Germline V gene data show CDR1 as SGDLS and CDR2 as YYNGEE. With 0 bases removed from V and 2 bases from J, the gap between germline ends came to 9 bases. The CDR3 has 15 residues. The CDR3 coding sequence is TGTGCCAGCAGCGTAGAGCGGTGGGCCTACAATGAGCAGTTCTTC. This sequence encodes CASSVERWAYNEQFF.

This chain connects TRBV20-1 to TRBJ1-6; 7 bases line up with TRBD1. With V trimmed by 3 bases and J by 13 bases, 12 bases remained unmatched. CDR1 and CDR2 from the germline V gene are DFQATT and SNEGSKA (reference sequence). The length of the CDR3 is 14 residues. CDR3 region: CSARATGFEYPLHF. DNA for the CDR3: TGCAGTGCTAGGGCGACAGGGTTTGAGTATCCCCTCCACTTT.

This clonotype turned up a few times. The rearrangement links TRBV4-3 to TRBJ2-3, with unresolved D. Germline CDR1 reads LGHNA; CDR2 reads YSLEER. This CDR3 is built from 15 residues. Trimming removed 3 bases at V and 2 bases at J, with 12 bases between. The CDR3 DNA sequence: TGCGCCAGCAGCCAGTACCCGGGTTACACAGATACGCAGTATTTT. Translating it yields CASSQYPGYTDTQYF.

In its sample, this clonotype was seen many times. This chain uses TRBV18 with TRBJ1-1, with 7 bases lining up with TRBD1. The CDR3 is made up of 14 amino acids. CDR1 and CDR2 from the germline V gene are KGHSH and LQKENI. V lost 3 bases, J lost 4 bases, and 5 bases stayed unmatched. The CDR3 protein is CASSPRGPSTEAFF. In DNA form, the CDR3 reads TGTGCCAGCTCACCGAGGGGGCCGAGCACTGAAGCTTTCTTT.

Many counts were recorded for this clonotype. The J gene is TRBJ1-1, the V gene TRBV29-1; TRBD1 agrees at 8 bases. Trimming at V came to 6 bases and at J to 3 bases, leaving 6 bases not matched to a gene. Germline loops: CDR1 SQVTM, CDR2 ANQGSEA. The CDR3 runs 13 residues. The CDR3 nucleotides are TGCAGCGTGGCAGCAGGGGGCTACACTGAAGCTTTCTTT. This gives the protein CSVAAGGYTEAFF.

This clonotype was seen only a few times. CDR3 amino acids: CASRYGTGHGYEQYF. The CDR3 coding sequence is TGTGCCAGCAGATATGGGACAGGGCATGGCTACGAGCAGTACTTC. The rearrangement links TRBV28 to TRBJ2-7; 9 bases agree with TRBD1. Trimming cost V 6 bases and J 3 bases; bases outside gene matches: 9. Germline CDR1 and CDR2: MDHEN and SYDVKM. This CDR3 is 15 amino acids long.